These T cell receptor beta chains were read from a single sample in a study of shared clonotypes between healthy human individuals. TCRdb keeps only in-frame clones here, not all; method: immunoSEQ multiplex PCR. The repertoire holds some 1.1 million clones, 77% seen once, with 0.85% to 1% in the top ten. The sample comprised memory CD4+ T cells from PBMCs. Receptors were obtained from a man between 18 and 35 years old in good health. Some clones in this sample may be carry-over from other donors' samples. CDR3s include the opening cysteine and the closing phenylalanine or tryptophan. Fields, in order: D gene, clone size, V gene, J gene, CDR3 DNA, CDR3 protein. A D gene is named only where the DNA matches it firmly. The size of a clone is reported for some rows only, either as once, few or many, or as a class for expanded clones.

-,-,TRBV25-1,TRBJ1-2,TGTGCCAGCAGTGTTGGGCCGGCGGATGGCTACACCTTC,CASSVGPADGYTF
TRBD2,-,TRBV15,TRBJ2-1,TGTGCCACCAGCAGGGGACTAGCTAATAATGAGCAGTTCTTC,CATSRGLANNEQFF
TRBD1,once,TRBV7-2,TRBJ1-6,TGTGCCAGCAGCTTAGACAGGGGATTGGGTTCACCCCTCCACTTT,CASSLDRGLGSPLHF
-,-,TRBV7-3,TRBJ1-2,TGTGCCAGCAGCCTCGGGTCGGGGAACTATGGCTACACCTTC,CASSLGSGNYGYTF
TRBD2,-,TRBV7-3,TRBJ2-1,TGTGCCAGCAGCAGGGAGGGCCTGTCCTACAATGAGCAGTTCTTC,CASSREGLSYNEQFF
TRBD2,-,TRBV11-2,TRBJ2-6,TGTGCCAGCAGACCACTAGCGGGAGATCCCGGGGCCAACGTCCTGACTTTC,CASRPLAGDPGANVLTF
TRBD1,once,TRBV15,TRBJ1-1,TGTGCCACCAGCAGAATGTACGAGACAGGGGCCCCGAACACTGAAGCTTTCTTT,CATSRMYETGAPNTEAFF
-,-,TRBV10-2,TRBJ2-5,TGCGCCAGCAGTGACGGGGGAGAGGGAGAGACCCAGTACTTC,CASSDGGEGETQYF
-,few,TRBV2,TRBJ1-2,TGTGCCAGCAGTGAAATGGTCAGCGTTAACTATGGCTACACCTTC,CASSEMVSVNYGYTF
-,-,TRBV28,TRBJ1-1,TGTGCCAGCAGTTTTTCTGAAAACACTGAAGCTTTCTTT,CASSFSENTEAFF
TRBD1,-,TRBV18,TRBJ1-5,TGTGCCAGCTCGTTAGGGACAGTAGGGGGTCAGCCCCAGCATTTT,CASSLGTVGGQPQHF
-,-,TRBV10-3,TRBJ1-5,TGTGCCATCCGGGACGGAAGCAATCAGCCCCAGCATTTT,CAIRDGSNQPQHF
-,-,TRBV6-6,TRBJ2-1,TGTGCCAGCAGAATGGCTAGCGTCGGCTCCTACAATGAGCAGTTCTTC,CASRMASVGSYNEQFF
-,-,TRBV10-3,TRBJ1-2,TGTGCCATCAGTGAGCTCGGTCACACCCCGGGGGGCTACACCTTC,CAISELGHTPGGYTF
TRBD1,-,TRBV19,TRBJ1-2,TGTGCCAGCAGGGGGCAGATGAACTATGGCTACACCTTC,CASRGQMNYGYTF
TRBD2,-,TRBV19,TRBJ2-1,TGTGGGACGGCGGGAGTGGGGAGCAATGAGCAGTTCTTC,CGTAGVGSNEQFF
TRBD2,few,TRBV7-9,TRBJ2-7,TGTGCCAGCAGCGCGGGGGGTCCCTACGAGCAGTACTTC,CASSAGGPYEQYF
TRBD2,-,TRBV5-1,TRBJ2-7,TGCGCCAGCAGCTTTGGCGGACGCGGGGGGATCTCCTACGAGCAGTACTTC,CASSFGGRGGISYEQYF
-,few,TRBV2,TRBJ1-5,TGTGCCAGCAACCCACGGGGTTCTCAGCCCCAGCATTTT,CASNPRGSQPQHF
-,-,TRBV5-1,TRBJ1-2,TGCGCCAGCAGCTCTCACAGGGAAGGAAGCTATGGCTACACCTTC,CASSSHREGSYGYTF
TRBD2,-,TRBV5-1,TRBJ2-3,TGCGCCAGCAGCATTAGCGGGAGCTCCCCAGATACGCAGTATTTT,CASSISGSSPDTQYF
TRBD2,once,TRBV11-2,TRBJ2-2,TGTGCCAGCAGCTTTACTAGCGGGGCCCCCGGGGAGCTGTTTTTT,CASSFTSGAPGELFF
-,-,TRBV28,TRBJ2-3,TGTGCCAGCAGTTCAGGACAGCTAGCAGATACGCAGTATTTT,CASSSGQLADTQYF
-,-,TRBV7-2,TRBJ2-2,TGTGCCAGCAGCCGCGTTAGCGGACCAGGGAACACCGGGGAGCTGTTTTTT,CASSRVSGPGNTGELFF
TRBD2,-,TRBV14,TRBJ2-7,TGTGCCAGCAGCCAAGGTTGGACTAGCTCCTACGAGCAGTACTTC,CASSQGWTSSYEQYF
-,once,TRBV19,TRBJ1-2,TGTGCCAGTAGTATAAGCCGGGCTAACTATGGCTACACCTTC,CASSISRANYGYTF
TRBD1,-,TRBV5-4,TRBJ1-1,TGTGCCAGCAGCGGTGGGAGGGGACAGGGGCATACTGAAGCTTTCTTT,CASSGGRGQGHTEAFF
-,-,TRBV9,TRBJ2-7,TGTGCCAGCAGCCAATCACCCTACGAGCAGTACTTC,CASSQSPYEQYF
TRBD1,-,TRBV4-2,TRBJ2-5,TGTGCCAGCAGCCAAGGGTCAACCGGGACAGGGGGGAAAGAGACCCAGTACTTC,CASSQGSTGTGGKETQYF
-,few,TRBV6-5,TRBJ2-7,TGTGCCAGCAGCCCCCGCGGGTTCTACGAGCAGTACTTC,CASSPRGFYEQYF
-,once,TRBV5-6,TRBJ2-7,TGTGCCAGCAGCTTGGACCAGGGAGCGTCGGGTGAGCAGTACTTC,CASSLDQGASGEQYF
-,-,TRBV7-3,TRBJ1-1,TGTGCCAGCAGCTTAGATGGCTCTGGTGTAGCTTTCTTT,CASSLDGSGVAFF
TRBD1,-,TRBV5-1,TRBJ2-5,TGCGCCAGCAGCCCCGGGACAGGCGGAGAGACCCAGTACTTC,CASSPGTGGETQYF
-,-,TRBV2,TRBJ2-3,TGTGCCAGCAGACTACTAGCAGATTGGACAGATACGCAGTATTTT,CASRLLADWTDTQYF